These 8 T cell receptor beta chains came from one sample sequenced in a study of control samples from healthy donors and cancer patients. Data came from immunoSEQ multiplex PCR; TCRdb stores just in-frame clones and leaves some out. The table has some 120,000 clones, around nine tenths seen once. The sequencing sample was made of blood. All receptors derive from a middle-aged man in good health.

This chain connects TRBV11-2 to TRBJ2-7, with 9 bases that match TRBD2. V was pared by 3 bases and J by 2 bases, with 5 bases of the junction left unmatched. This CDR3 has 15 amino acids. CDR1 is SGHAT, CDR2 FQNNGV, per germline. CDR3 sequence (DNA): TGTGCCAGCAGCTTGTATCGCGGGGGGGCCTACGAGCAGTACTTC. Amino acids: CASSLYRGGAYEQYF.

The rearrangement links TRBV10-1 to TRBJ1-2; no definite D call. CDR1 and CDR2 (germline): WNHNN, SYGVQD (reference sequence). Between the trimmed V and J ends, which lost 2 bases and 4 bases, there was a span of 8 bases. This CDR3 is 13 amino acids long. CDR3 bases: TGCGCCAGCAGTGAGCATCTCCTCTATGGCTACACCTTC. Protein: CASSEHLLYGYTF.

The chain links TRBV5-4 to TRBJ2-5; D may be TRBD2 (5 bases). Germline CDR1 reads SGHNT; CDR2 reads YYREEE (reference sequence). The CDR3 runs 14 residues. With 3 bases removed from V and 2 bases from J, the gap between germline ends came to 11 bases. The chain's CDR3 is CASSSRGRQETQYF. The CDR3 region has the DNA TGTGCCAGCAGCTCCCGGGGTAGACAAGAGACCCAGTACTTC.

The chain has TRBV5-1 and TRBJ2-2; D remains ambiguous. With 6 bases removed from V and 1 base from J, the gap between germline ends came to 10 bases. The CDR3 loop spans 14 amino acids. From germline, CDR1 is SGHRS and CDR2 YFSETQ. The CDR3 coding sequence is TGCGCCAGCACGGTAACACAGAACACCGGGGAGCTGTTTTTT. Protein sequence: CASTVTQNTGELFF.

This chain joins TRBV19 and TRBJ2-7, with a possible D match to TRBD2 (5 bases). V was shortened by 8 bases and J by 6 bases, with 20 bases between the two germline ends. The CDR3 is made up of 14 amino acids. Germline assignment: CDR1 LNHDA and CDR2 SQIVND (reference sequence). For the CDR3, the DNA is TGTGCCAGTGGGATTGGAGGCGGACCGACCGAGCAGTACTTC. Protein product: CASGIGGGPTEQYF. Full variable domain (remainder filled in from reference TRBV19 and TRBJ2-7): DGGITQSPKYLFRKEGQNVTLSCEQNLNHDAMYWYRQDPGQGLRLIYYSQIVNDFQKGDIAEGYSVSREKKESFPLTVTSAQKNPTAFYLCASGIGGGPTEQYFGPGTRLTVT.

In DNA, the CDR3 is TGTGCCAGCAGCGCGGGACATACGAACACTGAAGCTTTCTTT. It yields the protein CASSAGHTNTEAFF. This chain uses TRBV7-6 with TRBJ1-1, with D perhaps TRBD1 (6 bases). The germline CDR1 and CDR2 sequences are SGHVS and FNYEAQ. The CDR3 spans 14 residues. Trimming took 5 bases from V and 1 from J, leaving 11 bases between them. The full variable domain, rest sourced from reference TRBV7-6 and TRBJ1-1, is GAGVSQSPRYKVTKRGQDVALRCDPISGHVSLYWYRQALGQGPEFLTYFNYEAQQDKSGLPNDRFSAERPEGSISTLTIQRTEQRDSAMYRCASSAGHTNTEAFFGQGTRLTVV.

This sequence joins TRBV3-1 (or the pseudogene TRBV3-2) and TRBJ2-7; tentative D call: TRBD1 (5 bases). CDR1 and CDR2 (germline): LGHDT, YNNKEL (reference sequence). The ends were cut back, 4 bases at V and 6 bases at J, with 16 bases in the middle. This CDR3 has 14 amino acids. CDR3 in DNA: TGTGCCAGCAGCCTAGGACAAGGGCTGGGCGAGCAGTACTTC. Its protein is CASSLGQGLGEQYF.

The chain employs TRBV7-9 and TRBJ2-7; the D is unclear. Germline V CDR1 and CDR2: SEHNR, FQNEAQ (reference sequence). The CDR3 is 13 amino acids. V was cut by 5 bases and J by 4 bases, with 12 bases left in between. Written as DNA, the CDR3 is TGTGCCAGCAGCAAACCCGACGGTTACGAGCAGTACTTC. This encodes CASSKPDGYEQYF.